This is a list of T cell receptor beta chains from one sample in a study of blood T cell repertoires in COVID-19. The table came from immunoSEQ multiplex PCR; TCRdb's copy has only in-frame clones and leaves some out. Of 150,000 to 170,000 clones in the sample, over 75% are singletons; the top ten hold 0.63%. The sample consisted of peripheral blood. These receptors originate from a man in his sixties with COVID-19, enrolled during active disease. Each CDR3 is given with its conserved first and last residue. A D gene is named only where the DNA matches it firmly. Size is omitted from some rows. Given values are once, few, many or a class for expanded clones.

CASSLVASLSYEQYF,TGCGCCAGCAGCTTGGTTGCCAGTCTGTCCTACGAGCAGTACTTC,-,15,-,TRBJ2-7,TRBV5-1
CASTTRDRDYEQYF,TGCGCCAGCACCACCCGGGACAGAGACTACGAGCAGTACTTC,-,14,TRBD1,TRBJ2-7,TRBV10-1
CASSQPTVPSGNTIYF,TGTGCCAGCAGCCAACCGACAGTTCCTTCTGGAAACACCATATATTTT,-,16,-,TRBJ1-3,TRBV14
CASSYGGGLREQFF,TGTGCCAGCAGTTACGGTGGCGGGTTGCGTGAGCAGTTCTTC,-,14,-,TRBJ2-1,TRBV6-2/TRBV6-3
CASRGLGLGYTF,TGTGCCAGCCGTGGACTGGGGCTTGGCTACACCTTC,-,12,-,TRBJ1-2,TRBV2
CASSWVGVNTDTQYF,TGTGCCAGCAGTTGGGTGGGAGTTAACACAGATACGCAGTATTTT,-,15,-,TRBJ2-3,TRBV6-2/TRBV6-3
CASSITGVAEKLFF,TGTGCCAGTAGTATAACAGGGGTAGCTGAAAAACTGTTTTTT,-,14,TRBD1,TRBJ1-4,TRBV19
CASSLGRAQPQHF,TGTGCCAGCAGCTTAGGCAGGGCACAGCCCCAGCATTTT,-,13,-,TRBJ1-5,TRBV7-2
CATSDPGQGLDGYTF,TGTGCCACCAGTGACCCGGGACAGGGGTTAGATGGCTACACCTTC,-,15,TRBD1,TRBJ1-2,TRBV24-1
CASLTGTANYGYTF,TGTGCCAGCCTAACCGGGACAGCGAACTATGGCTACACCTTC,-,14,TRBD1,TRBJ1-2,TRBV28
CASSFGTLTYEQYF,TGTGCCAGCAGTTTCGGGACACTTACCTACGAGCAGTACTTC,few,14,-,TRBJ2-7,TRBV27
CASSLSRLASNEQFF,TGTGCCAGCAGTTTATCGAGACTAGCATCCAATGAGCAGTTCTTC,-,15,TRBD2,TRBJ2-1,TRBV28
CASSLNTGVRETQYF,TGTGCCAGCAGCCTCAATACGGGAGTGCGAGAGACCCAGTACTTC,-,15,-,TRBJ2-5,TRBV11-2
CASNPGQGIGNTIYF,TGTGCCAGCAACCCGGGACAGGGGATTGGAAACACCATATATTTT,-,15,TRBD1,TRBJ1-3,TRBV6-4
CASSPGGPLSGTQYF,TGTGCCAGCAGCCCCGGGGGGCCCCTAAGTGGGACCCAGTACTTC,-,15,-,TRBJ2-5,TRBV7-2
CASGTVLSYGYTF,TGTGCCTCGGGGACAGTTTTGAGCTATGGCTACACCTTC,-,13,TRBD1,TRBJ1-2,TRBV9
CASSKGCGRTSYEQYF,TGTGCCAGCAGCAAAGGGTGCGGGAGGACCTCCTACGAGCAGTACTTC,-,16,-,TRBJ2-7,TRBV21-1
CASSQGDRQGRNSNQPQHF,TGCGCCAGCAGCCAAGGGGACAGACAGGGAAGGAACTCCAATCAGCCCCAGCATTTT,-,19,TRBD1,TRBJ1-5,TRBV4-1
CASSRDSFGYTF,TGTGCCAGCAGCCGGGACAGCTTCGGCTACACCTTC,-,12,TRBD1,TRBJ1-2,TRBV6-5
CASSVEWGSPLHF,TGTGCCAGCAGCGTAGAGTGGGGCTCACCCCTCCACTTT,-,13,-,TRBJ1-6,TRBV9
CASSQGRNTEAFF,TGCGCCAGCAGCCAAGGTCGGAACACTGAAGCTTTCTTT,-,13,-,TRBJ1-1,TRBV4-3
CASSLVPGTGNTEAFF,TGCGCCAGCAGCTTGGTCCCCGGGACAGGGAACACTGAAGCTTTCTTT,-,16,TRBD1,TRBJ1-1,TRBV5-1
CASSLESGGPSPYNEQFF,TGTGCCAGCAGCTTAGAGAGCGGGGGGCCCTCCCCCTACAATGAGCAGTTCTTC,once,18,TRBD2,TRBJ2-1,TRBV7-6
CASRRDRFVNTEAFF,TGTGCCAGCAGACGTGACAGGTTCGTGAACACTGAAGCTTTCTTT,-,15,-,TRBJ1-1,TRBV7-2
CASTRDRATYTF,TGTGCCAGCACCCGGGACAGAGCTACCTACACCTTC,once,12,TRBD1,TRBJ1-2,TRBV12-3/TRBV12-4
CASSLIGTQNTEAFF,TGTGCCAGCAGCTTAATCGGGACACAGAACACTGAAGCTTTCTTT,-,15,-,TRBJ1-1,TRBV13
CASSRLTGSSYNEQFF,TGTGCCAGTAGTAGACTCACTGGCAGCTCCTACAATGAGCAGTTCTTC,-,16,-,TRBJ2-1,TRBV19
CASSHITGEQYF,TGTGCCAGCAGCCATATTACGGGGGAGCAGTACTTC,-,12,-,TRBJ2-7,TRBV7-3
CASSKGGVGDEQFF,TGTGCCAGCAGCAAAGGGGGGGTCGGCGATGAGCAGTTCTTC,few,14,-,TRBJ2-1,TRBV9
CASSPRLASDEQFF,TGTGCCAGCAGCCCCCGACTAGCGAGTGATGAGCAGTTCTTC,-,14,TRBD2,TRBJ2-1,TRBV7-9
CASSKVLGDRLSPSNEQFF,TGTGCCAGCAGCAAAGTCTTGGGTGACAGGTTATCCCCTTCCAATGAGCAGTTCTTC,once,19,-,TRBJ2-1,TRBV21-1
CASSEGDRYTEAFF,TGCGCCAGCAGTGAGGGGGACAGGTACACTGAAGCTTTCTTT,-,14,TRBD1,TRBJ1-1,TRBV10-2
CASIKEGPINEQFF,TGTGCCAGTATAAAGGAGGGACCGATCAATGAGCAGTTCTTC,once,14,-,TRBJ2-1,TRBV19
CASSLVGEANYGYTF,TGTGCCAGCAGCTTAGTCGGGGAAGCTAACTATGGCTACACCTTC,-,15,-,TRBJ1-2,TRBV7-9
CASPSSPPSSSGRPETQYF,TGTGCCAGCCCCTCCTCCCCCCCCTCTTCTAGCGGGAGGCCAGAGACCCAGTACTTC,-,19,TRBD2,TRBJ2-5,TRBV27
CSASPPGANYGYTF,TGCAGTGCTAGTCCGCCAGGCGCTAACTATGGCTACACCTTC,-,14,-,TRBJ1-2,TRBV20-1
CASSSGQGSSSGYTF,TGTGCCAGCTCAAGCGGACAGGGTAGTTCGTCTGGCTACACCTTC,-,15,TRBD1,TRBJ1-2,TRBV18
CATSRGSDNYGYTF,TGTGCCACCAGCAGGGGCAGTGACAACTATGGCTACACCTTC,-,14,-,TRBJ1-2,TRBV15
CSVELGTGLYGYTF,TGCAGCGTTGAACTAGGGACAGGCCTTTATGGCTACACCTTC,-,14,TRBD1,TRBJ1-2,TRBV29-1
CASPRDRETGELFF,TGTGCCAGCCCGAGGGACAGGGAAACCGGGGAGCTGTTTTTT,-,14,TRBD1,TRBJ2-2,TRBV7-2
CASTFGIGIRETQYF,TGTGCCAGCACATTTGGTATCGGGATACGCGAGACCCAGTACTTC,many,15,-,TRBJ2-5,TRBV5-5
CASSLGRLLSTDTQYF,TGCGCCAGCAGCTTGGGCAGGTTACTCAGCACAGATACGCAGTATTTT,-,16,-,TRBJ2-3,TRBV5-1
CASSPEGQIGTGELFF,TGTGCCAGCAGCCCCGAGGGACAGATAGGGACCGGGGAGCTGTTTTTT,-,16,TRBD1,TRBJ2-2,TRBV7-3
CASSYEGMGEAFF,TGTGCCAGCAGTTACGAGGGTATGGGTGAAGCTTTCTTT,-,13,-,TRBJ1-1,TRBV6-5
CASSPQRQGRTAMNTEAFF,TGTGCCAGCTCACCCCAAAGACAGGGGCGCACCGCCATGAACACTGAAGCTTTCTTT,few,19,TRBD1,TRBJ1-1,TRBV18
CASSPSIRGTDTQYF,TGTGCCAGCTCACCAAGTATTCGGGGCACAGATACGCAGTATTTT,-,15,-,TRBJ2-3,TRBV18
CASSLGAGEHQETQYF,TGCGCCAGCAGCCTCGGGGCAGGGGAACATCAAGAGACCCAGTACTTC,-,16,-,TRBJ2-5,TRBV4-3
CASSVWPGSTEEKLFF,TGTGCCAGCAGCGTTTGGCCAGGGTCGACGGAAGAAAAACTGTTTTTT,-,16,-,TRBJ1-4,TRBV9